The 23 T cell receptor beta chains below were found in one sample sequenced in a study of blood T cell repertoires in COVID-19. Assay: immunoSEQ multiplex PCR; the TCRdb copy retains only in-frame clones and omits some. This table has around 130,000 clones, 65% to 90% appearing once. The sample was peripheral blood. The receptors shown here come from a man aged 45-65 years with acute or convalescent COVID-19.

The chain combines TRBV6-1 with TRBJ1-1; D might be TRBD1 (6 bases). Germline V lookup: CDR1 MNHNS, CDR2 SASEGT. The ends were cut back, 1 base at V and 3 bases at J, with 9 bases in the middle. There are 14 residues in the CDR3. The CDR3 loop reads CASSEVGGDTEAFF. The DNA for the CDR3 is TGTGCCAGCAGTGAAGTTGGGGGCGACACTGAAGCTTTCTTT.

The chain couples TRBV5-5 to TRBJ1-6; D ambiguous. V lost 1 base and J lost 11, with 10 bases in between. The CDR3 is made up of 13 amino acids. Germline V CDR1 and CDR2: SGHKS, YYEKEE (reference sequence). CDR3 DNA sequence: TGTGCCAGCAGCTTGACCGCTACGGCACCCCTCCACTTT. This translates into CASSLTATAPLHF.

This chain uses TRBV18 with TRBJ2-3, with 7 bases fitting TRBD2. This CDR3 is 18 amino acids long. CDR1 KGHSH and CDR2 LQKENI come from the germline V gene. V lost 2 bases and J lost 0; bases outside the gene matches: 11. This chain's CDR3 is CASSPRSLIAGSTDTQYF. In DNA, the CDR3 is TGTGCCAGCTCACCAAGATCACTAATAGCGGGTAGCACAGATACGCAGTATTTT.

V gene TRBV18 combines with J gene TRBJ1-3; D not certain. V was pared by 0 bases and J by 3 bases, with 3 bases between. Germline values: CDR1 KGHSH, CDR2 LQKENI. CDR3 length: 13 residues. The CDR3 nucleotides are TGTGCCAGCTCACCACCTAGTGGAAACACCATATATTTT. It specifies CASSPPSGNTIYF.

The chain has TRBV9 and TRBJ1-2; tentative D call: TRBD1 (5 bases). Between the trimmed V and J ends, which lost 6 bases and 4 bases, there was a span of 16 bases. Per germline, CDR1 SGDLS and CDR2 YYNGEE. The CDR3 spans 14 residues. The CDR3 reads CASTRQGEVYGYTF. CDR3 nucleotides: TGTGCCAGCACCCGGCAGGGTGAAGTCTATGGCTACACCTTC. The variable domain in full, with the rest retrieved from reference TRBV9 and TRBJ1-2, is DSGVTQTPKHLITATGQRVTLRCSPRSGDLSVYWYQQSLDQGLQFLIQYYNGEERAKGNILERFSAQQFPDLHSELNLSSLELGDSALYFCASTRQGEVYGYTFGSGTRLTVV.

This clone was picked up one time. The chain uses TRBV30 and TRBJ1-6; no clear D gene. Per germline, CDR1 GTSNPN and CDR2 SVGIG (reference sequence). V lost 8 bases and J lost 0, with 14 bases in between. This CDR3 has 15 residues. CDR3 sequence (DNA): TGTGCCGGGCGACTAACAAGCTCCTATAATTCACCCCTCCACTTT. This encodes CAGRLTSSYNSPLHF.

This clone came up once. The J gene is TRBJ2-1, the V gene TRBV27, with a possible D match to TRBD2 (5 bases). Trimming took off 5 bases at V and 8 bases at J, with 7 bases between the two ends. Germline V gives CDR1 MNHEY, CDR2 SMNVEV (reference sequence). The CDR3 extends over 11 amino acids. CDR3: CASSGEHEQFF. DNA for the CDR3: TGTGCCAGCAGTGGGGAGCATGAGCAGTTCTTC.

This chain connects TRBV9 to TRBJ1-3, with D tentatively TRBD1 (5 bases). The V and J ends lost 0 bases and 0 bases respectively, with 7 bases between them. Germline values: CDR1 SGDLS, CDR2 YYNGEE. CDR3 size: 15 residues. CDR3 region: CASSVEGFSGNTIYF. The CDR3 region has the DNA TGTGCCAGCAGCGTAGAGGGGTTCTCTGGAAACACCATATATTTT. Filled out from reference TRBV9 and TRBJ1-3, the complete variable domain reads DSGVTQTPKHLITATGQRVTLRCSPRSGDLSVYWYQQSLDQGLQFLIQYYNGEERAKGNILERFSAQQFPDLHSELNLSSLELGDSALYFCASSVEGFSGNTIYFGEGSWLTVV.

This clone showed up just a few times. This chain uses TRBV5-1 with TRBJ2-1, with D possibly being TRBD1 (5 bases). V lost 0 bases and J 0 bases, leaving 10 bases between the germline ends. CDR1 is SGHRS and CDR2 is YFSETQ in the germline V gene. CDR3 length: 16 amino acids. The CDR3: CASSLAGASSYNEQFF. As DNA, the CDR3 is TGCGCCAGCAGCTTGGCTGGGGCTAGCTCCTACAATGAGCAGTTCTTC.

The chain recombines TRBV18 with TRBJ1-1; no definite D call. The ends were cut back, 5 bases at V and 1 base at J, with 8 bases in the middle. The CDR3 runs 13 residues. Germline CDR1 reads KGHSH; CDR2 reads LQKENI. CDR3: CASSATENTEAFF. The CDR3 DNA reads as TGTGCCAGCTCAGCCACAGAGAACACTGAAGCTTTCTTT.

This chain links TRBV10-1 with TRBJ2-1, with 10 bases aligning to TRBD2. This CDR3 spans 17 amino acids. After removal of 5 bases from V and 5 bases from J, the junction contained 12 bases not matched to a gene. Germline V gene lookup returns CDR1 WNHNN and CDR2 SYGVQD (reference sequence). The CDR3 sequence is CASSQGVAGGINNEQFF. The CDR3 DNA follows: TGCGCCAGCAGTCAGGGGGTAGCGGGAGGAATAAACAATGAGCAGTTCTTC.

The chain links TRBV24-1 to TRBJ2-1; TRBD1 matches 10 bases. The CDR3 length is 14 residues. The V and J ends lost 9 bases and 7 bases, in that order; junction bases with no gene match: 8. Germline CDR1 KGHDR, CDR2 SFDVKD. CDR3 loop: CATAGTGERNEQFF. The CDR3 DNA reads as TGTGCCACCGCCGGGACAGGGGAGAGGAATGAGCAGTTCTTC.

This sequence joins TRBV27 and TRBJ1-4; D is perhaps TRBD1 (5 bases). The V end lost 6 bases, the J end lost 8 bases, and 22 bases lay between the germline ends. Per germline, CDR1 MNHEY and CDR2 SMNVEV (reference sequence). CDR3 length: 16 residues. Here the CDR3 reads CASRPSRVSASEKLFF. The DNA for the CDR3 is TGTGCCAGCAGACCATCCAGGGTTTCAGCCTCCGAAAAACTGTTTTTT.

The V and J genes are TRBV7-8 and TRBJ2-1; no reliable D call. CDR3 length equals 15 residues. Germline loops: CDR1 SGHVS, CDR2 FQNEAQ. V lost 0 bases and J lost 2, with 8 bases in between. The CDR3 sequence: CASSLALRTYNEQFF. The CDR3 DNA sequence: TGTGCCAGCAGCTTAGCGTTGCGGACCTACAATGAGCAGTTCTTC.

The chain is built from TRBV6-5 and TRBJ2-5; possible D gene TRBD1, 6 bases. Germline assignment: CDR1 MNHEY and CDR2 SVGAGI. The CDR3 is 13 residues long. The V and J ends lost 3 bases and 3 bases respectively, with 8 bases between them. The CDR3 coding sequence is TGTGCCAGCAGTTATCCAGGGGAAGAGACCCAGTACTTC. Amino acid sequence: CASSYPGEETQYF.

The rearrangement links TRBV5-1 to TRBJ1-3; unclear D gene. This CDR3 comprises 17 residues. Deletions cut 0 bases from V and 0 bases from J, with 13 bases between. The V gene's germline CDR1 is SGHRS and CDR2 YFSETQ. The CDR3 DNA is TGCGCCAGCAGCTTGGGAGGCAGCCGCGCCTCTGGAAACACCATATATTTT. It specifies CASSLGGSRASGNTIYF.

This sequence joins TRBV24-1 and TRBJ1-6, with TRBD1 matching over 9 bases. Germline CDR1 reads KGHDR; CDR2 reads SFDVKD. V trimming: 4 bases; J trimming: 6 bases; junction bases outside the gene matches: 18. The CDR3 is made up of 20 amino acids. The CDR3: CATSENRLSGTGMRNSPLHF. The CDR3 nucleotides read TGTGCCACCAGTGAAAATAGGCTTTCAGGGACAGGGATGCGTAATTCACCCCTCCACTTT.

This chain connects TRBV6-6 to TRBJ1-5, with D possibly TRBD1 on 6 matching bases. The CDR3 loop spans 13 amino acids. CDR1 is MNHNY, CDR2 SVGAGI, per germline (reference sequence). The V and J ends lost 6 bases and 7 bases respectively, with 13 bases between them. In DNA, the CDR3 is TGTGCCAGCAGGGGGGGGCTCAGGCAGCCCCAGCATTTT. Amino acid sequence: CASRGGLRQPQHF.

There are a few counts of this clone. V and J are TRBV14 and TRBJ1-2, with 11 bases that match TRBD1. Losses at the gene ends were 4 bases for V and 0 bases for J; bases not matched to a gene: 13. The CDR3 is made up of 19 amino acids. The V gene's germline CDR1 is SGHDN and CDR2 FVKESK. The CDR3 sequence: CASSPPSPGQGEANYGYTF. CDR3 DNA sequence: TGTGCCAGCAGCCCCCCTTCTCCGGGACAGGGGGAAGCTAACTATGGCTACACCTTC. The variable domain in full, completed from reference TRBV14 and TRBJ1-2, reads EAGVTQFPSHSVIEKGQTVTLRCDPISGHDNLYWYRRVMGKEIKFLLHFVKESKQDESGMPNNRFLAERTGGTYSTLKVQPAELEDSGVYFCASSPPSPGQGEANYGYTFGSGTRLTVV.

This sequence joins TRBV23-1 and TRBJ1-6, with a tentative D call TRBD1 (6 bases). TRBV23-1 has ORF status, its function being uncertain. CDR3 size: 15 residues. Trimming removed 0 bases from V and 8 bases from J, with 11 bases in between. CDR3 sequence reads: CASSQSRTADSPLHF. The CDR3 region has the DNA TGCGCCAGCAGTCAATCCAGGACAGCGGATTCACCCCTCCACTTT.

The rearrangement uses TRBV18 and TRBJ2-1; TRBD1 matches 7 bases. The CDR3 extends over 15 amino acids. Germline V gives CDR1 KGHSH, CDR2 LQKENI. Trimming took 2 bases from V and 6 from J; bases not matched to a gene: 7. CDR3 in DNA: TGTGCCAGCTCACCAGGGACAGCCGTGGGCAATGAGCAGTTCTTC. Translating gives CASSPGTAVGNEQFF.

This rearrangement joins TRBV29-1 to TRBJ2-7; D uncertain. This CDR3 is 11 amino acids long. V lost 4 bases to trimming and J lost 2 bases, with 6 bases between them. The V gene's germline CDR1 is SQVTM and CDR2 ANQGSEA. Written as DNA, the CDR3 is TGCAGCGTTGTGTCTCCCTACGAGCAGTACTTC. It encodes CSVVSPYEQYF.

The genes are TRBV20-1 and TRBJ2-7; 7 bases are shared with TRBD1. Germline V CDR1 and CDR2: DFQATT, SNEGSKA (reference sequence). J lost 4 bases, V lost 3 bases, and 9 bases had no gene match. The CDR3 runs to 14 residues. The DNA for the CDR3 is TGCAGTGCTAGTATCAGGGGGATTAGATACGAGCAGTACTTC. It yields the protein CSASIRGIRYEQYF.